One sample yielded the 15 T cell receptor beta chains listed below, sequenced in a study of blood T cell repertoires in COVID-19. Generated by immunoSEQ multiplex PCR, the TCRdb table keeps only in-frame clones and is missing some. This sample carries 300,000 to 450,000 clones, around 87% of them seen once, and the ten largest clones take around 3%. Sequences were obtained from peripheral blood. All receptors derive from a human donor in a cohort sampled during active COVID-19.

This chain joins TRBV4-1 and TRBJ2-3, with 8 bases lining up with TRBD2. The CDR3 length is 18 residues. The germline CDR1 and CDR2 sequences are MGHRA and YSYEKL. J gave up 3 bases and V 2 bases, and 13 bases lay outside the gene matches. Here the CDR3 DNA reads TGCGCCAGCAGCCAACTCCTAGGGCTAGCGGGTGCTACAGATACGCAGTATTTT. The encoded protein is CASSQLLGLAGATDTQYF.

The V gene is TRBV19, the J gene TRBJ2-5; 9 bases are shared with TRBD1. The V gene's germline CDR1 is LNHDA and CDR2 SQIVND (reference sequence). The CDR3 covers 15 residues. With 5 bases clipped from V and 3 bases from J, the junction kept 7 bases outside the gene matches. Written as DNA, the CDR3 is TGTGCCAGTAGTGCCCTGGGACAGGGTAAAGAGACCCAGTACTTC. It codes for CASSALGQGKETQYF.

This chain connects TRBV28 to TRBJ1-2, with TRBD1 identical over 9 bases. V trimming: 9 bases; J trimming: 1 base; junction bases outside the gene matches: 6. CDR1 is MDHEN and CDR2 is SYDVKM in the germline V gene. This CDR3 comprises 14 residues. CDR3 protein: CASGDREINYGYTF. In DNA, the CDR3 is TGTGCCAGTGGGGACAGGGAAATTAACTATGGCTACACCTTC.

V usage is TRBV6-5 and J usage is TRBJ2-2, with TRBD2 as a possible D gene (6 bases). The CDR3 is 15 amino acids. Trimming removed 10 bases at V and 3 bases at J, with 18 bases between. Germline CDR1 MNHEY, CDR2 SVGAGI. CDR3 sequence reads: CATLPGSSYTGELFF. In nucleotides, the CDR3 is TGTGCCACCCTACCCGGGAGCTCCTACACCGGGGAGCTGTTTTTT.

This clone was found once. V is TRBV5-4 and J is TRBJ2-1, with 9 bases that match TRBD2. J gave up 9 bases and V 1 base, and 8 bases lay outside the gene matches. CDR1 and CDR2 from the germline V gene are SGHNT and YYREEE (reference sequence). The CDR3 covers 15 residues. CDR3 DNA: TGTGCCAGCAGCTTGCCGGCGGGAGGGCCGGGTGAGCAGTTCTTC. Its translation is CASSLPAGGPGEQFF.

This chain joins TRBV7-2 and TRBJ2-1, with TRBD2 identical over 11 bases. The junction had 12 bases not matched to a gene; V was cut back by 5 bases and J by 3 bases. In germline, CDR1 is SGHTA, CDR2 FQGNSA. The CDR3 has 18 amino acids. The CDR3 loop reads CASSPRNPGLADYNEQFF. CDR3 nucleotide sequence: TGTGCCAGCAGCCCCCGTAACCCGGGACTAGCGGACTACAATGAGCAGTTCTTC. Filled out from reference TRBV7-2 and TRBJ2-1, the complete variable domain reads GAGVSQSPSNKVTEKGKDVELRCDPISGHTALYWYRQSLGQGLEFLIYFQGNSAPDKSGLPSDRFSAERTGGSVSTLTIQRTQQEDSAVYLCASSPRNPGLADYNEQFFGPGTRLTVL.

The J gene is TRBJ1-3, the V gene TRBV6-5; 7 bases line up with TRBD1. The CDR3 runs 14 residues. Losses at the gene ends were 4 bases for V and 4 bases for J; bases not matched to a gene: 4. Germline V CDR1 and CDR2: MNHEY, SVGAGI. CDR3 protein: CASSSRGVGNTIYF. The CDR3 coding sequence is TGTGCCAGCAGTTCCAGGGGGGTAGGAAACACCATATATTTT.

The CDR3 loop reads CASSLKPTGGVGETQYF. CDR3 bases: TGCGCCAGCAGCTTAAAACCGACAGGGGGAGTAGGGGAGACCCAGTACTTC. The genes are TRBV5-1 and TRBJ2-5; the match to TRBD1 covers 9 bases. This CDR3 comprises 17 residues. Germline assignment: CDR1 SGHRS and CDR2 YFSETQ. V was clipped by 2 bases and J by 5 bases; unmatched bases: 13.

The J gene is TRBJ2-2, the V gene TRBV28; TRBD1 is a possible D gene (6 bases). The CDR3 runs 15 residues. The germline V gene has CDR1 MDHEN and CDR2 SYDVKM. V was cut by 6 bases and J by 2 bases, with 13 bases left in between. CDR3 DNA sequence: TGTGCCAGCAGCAGGGGAGATGTTAACACCGGGGAGCTGTTTTTT. It is translated as CASSRGDVNTGELFF.

The rearrangement uses TRBV5-1 and TRBJ2-3, with D perhaps TRBD2 (5 bases). V lost 2 bases, J lost 2 bases, and 9 bases lay in between. The germline V gene encodes CDR1 SGHRS and CDR2 YFSETQ. The CDR3 has 14 amino acids. The CDR3 nucleotides read TGCGCCAGCAGCTTCGGACTTACCACAGATACGCAGTATTTT. Translated, it gives CASSFGLTTDTQYF.

The V gene is TRBV5-4, the J gene TRBJ2-1; a weak D match, TRBD2 (5 bases). Between the trimmed V and J ends, which lost 4 bases and 7 bases, there was a span of 12 bases. Germline V CDR1 and CDR2: SGHNT, YYREEE (reference sequence). CDR3 length: 13 residues. The CDR3 nucleotides read TGTGCCAGCAGCCTAATTGGAGGAAATGAGCAGTTCTTC. This gives the protein CASSLIGGNEQFF. Based on the CDR3 plus reference TRBV5-4 and TRBJ2-1, the full variable domain is ETGVTQSPTHLIKTRGQQVTLRCSSQSGHNTVSWYQQALGQGPQFIFQYYREEENGRGNFPPRFSGLQFPNYSSELNVNALELDDSALYLCASSLIGGNEQFFGPGTRLTVL.

This clone was picked up a small number of times. This sequence joins TRBV7-6 and TRBJ2-3; a weak D match, TRBD2 (6 bases). CDR3 length: 16 amino acids. Germline V gene data show CDR1 as SGHVS and CDR2 as FNYEAQ. V shed 5 bases and J shed 2 bases, with 17 bases lying between them. The CDR3: CASSMPGTLVTDTQYF. The DNA of the CDR3 is TGTGCCAGCAGCATGCCCGGGACTCTCGTCACAGATACGCAGTATTTT.

The chain carries TRBV30 and TRBJ1-3; D gene uncertain. The V gene lost 5 bases and the J gene lost 3 bases, with 5 bases spanning the gap. The length of the CDR3 is 11 residues. CDR1 and CDR2 (germline): GTSNPN, SVGIG (reference sequence). This CDR3 reads CAWAGGNTIYF. DNA for the CDR3: TGTGCCTGGGCCGGTGGAAACACCATATATTTT.

This chain joins TRBV6-5 and TRBJ1-4; D might be TRBD1 (6 bases). Per the germline V gene, CDR1 is MNHEY and CDR2 is SVGAGI. The CDR3 has 14 amino acids. The ends were cut back, 1 base at V and 7 bases at J, with 10 bases in the middle. CDR3 nucleotides: TGTGCCAGCAGTTACTTCACAGGGACTGAAAAACTGTTTTTT. It codes for CASSYFTGTEKLFF.

V is TRBV5-6 and J is TRBJ2-1; 9 positions agree with TRBD1. Trimming took 5 bases from V and 4 from J; bases not matched to a gene: 4. The germline gives CDR1 SGHDT, CDR2 YYEEEE. The CDR3 sequence is 14 residues long. The CDR3 here is CASSTGQGYNEQFF. The CDR3 DNA reads TGTGCCAGCAGTACGGGACAGGGTTACAATGAGCAGTTCTTC.